This T cell receptor beta chain was captured in a study of shared clonotypes between healthy human individuals. Profiling relied on immunoSEQ multiplex PCR, and the TCRdb table lists in-frame clones only, not all of them. This table has about 2.4 million clones, 93% appearing once. The donor cohort consisted entirely of Caucasian adults residing in Nashville, Tennessee. A remark on this clone: Distinct nucleotide sequences in the sample also encode this CDR3.

Germline values: CDR1 SGDLS, CDR2 YYNGEE. CDR3 length equals 12 residues. V was trimmed by 1 base and J by 6 bases, leaving 4 bases between them. The receptor was isolated from a man younger than 30 in good health. Some clones in this sample may be carry-over from other donors' samples. The specimen sequenced was naive CD4+ T cells from PBMCs. Subset described: CD45RA+ positively selected. The J gene is TRBJ2-2, the V gene TRBV9; no reliable D call. CDR3 DNA: TGTGCCAGCAGCGTATTAGCCGGGGAGCTGTTTTTT. It is translated as CASSVLAGELFF.